These T cell receptor beta chains were read from a single sample in a study of blood T cell repertoires in COVID-19. Profiling relied on immunoSEQ multiplex PCR, and the TCRdb table lists in-frame clones only, not all of them. The sample records approximately 280,000 clones, roughly 85% being singletons. The sequenced material came from PBMCs or T cells enriched from blood (not recorded which). Every receptor here comes from a woman aged 40 to 49 who had recovered from COVID-19. Each CDR3 is given with its conserved first and last residue. D genes are given only for firm matches. Size values are once, few and many counts, or a class for expanded clones, and some rows have none.

clone_size: NA; j_call: TRBJ1-2; v_call: TRBV7-9; d_call: TRBD1; cdr3_aa: CASSSTDRAKYGYTF; cdr3_nt: TGTGCCAGCAGCTCTACTGACAGGGCTAAATATGGCTACACCTTC
clone_size: NA; j_call: TRBJ2-3; v_call: TRBV18; d_call: TRBD1; cdr3_aa: CASRKQGAGTDTQYF; cdr3_nt: TGTGCCAGCCGGAAGCAGGGGGCAGGCACAGATACGCAGTATTTT
clone_size: NA; j_call: TRBJ1-1; v_call: TRBV19; d_call: TRBD1; cdr3_aa: CASRGGAPLNTEAFF; cdr3_nt: TGTGCCAGTAGAGGGGGCGCGCCCCTGAACACTGAAGCTTTCTTT
clone_size: NA; j_call: TRBJ2-1; v_call: TRBV19; d_call: TRBD1; cdr3_aa: CASRSGTGAYNEQFF; cdr3_nt: TGTGCCAGTAGATCAGGGACAGGGGCCTACAATGAGCAGTTCTTC
clone_size: NA; j_call: TRBJ2-3; v_call: TRBV9; d_call: NA; cdr3_aa: CASSVDPSADTQYF; cdr3_nt: TGTGCCAGCAGCGTCGATCCTAGCGCAGATACGCAGTATTTT
clone_size: NA; j_call: TRBJ2-2; v_call: TRBV28; d_call: TRBD1; cdr3_aa: CASSRAGTAANTGELFF; cdr3_nt: TGTGCCAGCAGTCGAGCCGGGACAGCAGCGAACACCGGGGAGCTGTTTTTT
clone_size: few; j_call: TRBJ2-1; v_call: TRBV11-1; d_call: NA; cdr3_aa: CASTPTGEATNEQFF; cdr3_nt: TGTGCCAGCACCCCGACGGGGGAGGCCACGAATGAGCAGTTCTTC
clone_size: NA; j_call: TRBJ1-5; v_call: TRBV7-7; d_call: NA; cdr3_aa: CASSLDRDQPQHF; cdr3_nt: TGTGCTAGCAGCTTAGACAGAGATCAGCCCCAGCATTTT
clone_size: NA; j_call: TRBJ1-4; v_call: TRBV7-9; d_call: NA; cdr3_aa: CASSPRQSTNEKLFF; cdr3_nt: TGTGCCAGCAGCCCACGACAGTCAACTAATGAAAAACTGTTTTTT
clone_size: NA; j_call: TRBJ1-3; v_call: TRBV6-5; d_call: NA; cdr3_aa: CASSYDGALSGNTIYF; cdr3_nt: TGTGCCAGCAGCTACGACGGAGCCCTCTCTGGAAACACCATATATTTT
clone_size: NA; j_call: TRBJ1-1; v_call: TRBV30; d_call: TRBD1; cdr3_aa: CAWSSQGGDDTEAFF; cdr3_nt: TGTGCCTGGAGTTCACAGGGGGGGGATGACACTGAAGCTTTCTTT
clone_size: NA; j_call: TRBJ2-3; v_call: TRBV4-1; d_call: TRBD2; cdr3_aa: CASSQEASGWGADTQYF; cdr3_nt: TGCGCCAGCAGCCAAGAAGCTAGCGGGTGGGGGGCAGATACGCAGTATTTT
clone_size: NA; j_call: TRBJ2-2; v_call: TRBV7-2; d_call: TRBD1; cdr3_aa: CASSLVRQGAGGELFF; cdr3_nt: TGTGCCAGCAGCTTGGTGAGACAGGGGGCAGGCGGGGAGCTGTTTTTT
clone_size: few; j_call: TRBJ2-3; v_call: TRBV4-1; d_call: TRBD1; cdr3_aa: CASSHGWTGRTDTQYF; cdr3_nt: TGCGCCAGCAGCCACGGGTGGACAGGGCGCACAGATACGCAGTATTTT
clone_size: NA; j_call: TRBJ2-1; v_call: TRBV5-1; d_call: TRBD2; cdr3_aa: CASSPGYGSGSGEQFF; cdr3_nt: TGCGCCAGCAGCCCGGGGTATGGGAGCGGGAGTGGTGAGCAGTTCTTC
clone_size: NA; j_call: TRBJ2-7; v_call: TRBV14; d_call: NA; cdr3_aa: CASSQRGSYEQYF; cdr3_nt: TGTGCCAGCAGCCAACGGGGATCCTACGAGCAGTACTTC
clone_size: NA; j_call: TRBJ1-1; v_call: TRBV6-2/TRBV6-3; d_call: NA; cdr3_aa: CASSYGDGGVGTEAFF; cdr3_nt: TGTGCCAGCAGTTATGGAGATGGGGGCGTGGGCACTGAAGCTTTCTTT
clone_size: NA; j_call: TRBJ1-2; v_call: TRBV28; d_call: TRBD1; cdr3_aa: CASSLAGQGAGYGYTF; cdr3_nt: TGTGCCAGCAGTTTAGCCGGACAGGGGGCCGGCTATGGCTACACCTTC
clone_size: NA; j_call: TRBJ1-6; v_call: TRBV30; d_call: NA; cdr3_aa: CAWRGTLAPLHF; cdr3_nt: TGTGCCTGGAGAGGGACACTCGCACCCCTCCACTTT
clone_size: NA; j_call: TRBJ1-2; v_call: TRBV19; d_call: TRBD1; cdr3_aa: CASKTGTAIYGYTF; cdr3_nt: TGTGCCAGTAAGACAGGGACCGCGATCTATGGCTACACCTTC
clone_size: NA; j_call: TRBJ1-4; v_call: TRBV15; d_call: NA; cdr3_aa: CATSRTVNEKLFF; cdr3_nt: TGTGCCACCAGCAGGACAGTGAATGAAAAACTGTTTTTT
clone_size: NA; j_call: TRBJ1-2; v_call: TRBV28; d_call: TRBD1; cdr3_aa: CASRETGTGWVYGYTF; cdr3_nt: TGTGCCAGCAGAGAAACCGGGACAGGGTGGGTCTATGGCTACACCTTC
clone_size: NA; j_call: TRBJ2-7; v_call: TRBV10-3; d_call: NA; cdr3_aa: CAISEIWRQSYEQYF; cdr3_nt: TGTGCCATCAGTGAGATCTGGAGACAGTCCTACGAGCAGTACTTC
clone_size: NA; j_call: TRBJ2-7; v_call: TRBV11-2; d_call: NA; cdr3_aa: CASSLGNRYEQYF; cdr3_nt: TGTGCCAGCAGCTTGGGCAATCGCTACGAGCAGTACTTC
clone_size: NA; j_call: TRBJ2-3; v_call: TRBV4-1; d_call: TRBD2; cdr3_aa: CASSQEAASGTVDTQYF; cdr3_nt: TGCGCCAGCAGCCAAGAAGCGGCTAGCGGGACCGTCGATACGCAGTATTTT
clone_size: NA; j_call: TRBJ2-5; v_call: TRBV7-2; d_call: TRBD2; cdr3_aa: CASSSMDSGRAGETQYF; cdr3_nt: TGTGCCAGCAGCAGTATGGATAGCGGGAGGGCCGGGGAGACCCAGTACTTC
clone_size: NA; j_call: TRBJ1-1; v_call: TRBV7-9; d_call: NA; cdr3_aa: CASSPTGVGTEAFF; cdr3_nt: TGTGCCAGCAGCCCCACCGGGGTTGGCACTGAAGCTTTCTTT
clone_size: NA; j_call: TRBJ2-7; v_call: TRBV20-1; d_call: TRBD2; cdr3_aa: CSASDSGRIDEQYF; cdr3_nt: TGCAGTGCTAGTGATAGCGGGAGGATCGACGAGCAGTACTTC
clone_size: NA; j_call: TRBJ2-1; v_call: TRBV7-8; d_call: NA; cdr3_aa: CASSLAGNGQNEQFF; cdr3_nt: TGTGCCAGCAGCTTGGCGGGAAATGGGCAAAATGAGCAGTTCTTC